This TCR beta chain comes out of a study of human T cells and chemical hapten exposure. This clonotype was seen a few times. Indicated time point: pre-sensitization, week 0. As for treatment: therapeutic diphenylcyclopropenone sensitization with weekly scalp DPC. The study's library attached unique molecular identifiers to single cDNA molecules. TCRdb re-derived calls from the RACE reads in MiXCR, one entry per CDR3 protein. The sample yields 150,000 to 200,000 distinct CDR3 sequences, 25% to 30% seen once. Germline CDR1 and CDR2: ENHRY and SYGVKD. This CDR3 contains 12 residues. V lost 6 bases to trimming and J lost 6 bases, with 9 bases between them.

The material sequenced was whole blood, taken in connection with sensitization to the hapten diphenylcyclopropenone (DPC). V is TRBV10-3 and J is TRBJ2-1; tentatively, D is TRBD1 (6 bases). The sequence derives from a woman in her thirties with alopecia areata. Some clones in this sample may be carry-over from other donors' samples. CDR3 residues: CAISGRGNEQFF. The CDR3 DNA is TGTGCCATCAGCGGCAGGGGCAATGAGCAGTTCTTC.